The subject of this entry is one TCR beta chain. V lost 1 base, J lost 3 bases, and 10 bases lay in between. The CDR3 sequence is 14 residues long. CDR1 SGHDN and CDR2 FVKESK come from the germline V gene. This entry belongs to a study of T cells in localized non-small cell lung cancer. Method: immunoSEQ multiplex PCR; TCRdb's copy keeps in-frame clones and lacks some. The sample has 45,000 to 70,000 clones, 86% seen once. J is TRBJ2-7 and V is TRBV14; D is possibly TRBD2 (5 bases). The TCR was taken from a woman aged 40 to 75 with stage I lung adenocarcinoma. Sequenced here: peripheral blood, sampled before any cancer treatment. For the CDR3, the DNA is TGTGCCAGCAGCCAAGCGTTAGGAGGCTACGAGCAGTACTTC. Translation: CASSQALGGYEQYF. The full variable domain, in which reference TRBV14 and TRBJ2-7 provide the parts outside the CDR3, is EAGVTQFPSHSVIEKGQTVTLRCDPISGHDNLYWYRRVMGKEIKFLLHFVKESKQDESGMPNNRFLAERTGGTYSTLKVQPAELEDSGVYFCASSQALGGYEQYFGPGTRLTVT.